Listed here are 7 T cell receptor beta chains from one sample, sequenced in a study of T cell repertoires in cytomegalovirus infection. The antigens of these receptors remain unknown. Each CDR3 protein is one row after TCRdb ran MiXCR on the reads. The sample has about 470,000 distinct CDR3 sequences, about 39% seen once. The sample consisted of cultured PBMCs, taken from culture after CMV antigen stimulation. These receptors originate from a human donor in good health (CMV status not recorded). Some clones in this sample may be carry-over from other donors' samples.

This clonotype was counted only a few times. The rearrangement uses TRBV7-9 and TRBJ2-3; D unresolved. Germline CDR1 is SEHNR and CDR2 is FQNEAQ (reference sequence). This CDR3 has 14 residues. V gave up 5 bases and J gave up 4 bases, with 13 bases separating them. The CDR3 region has the DNA TGTGCCAGCAGCCCCCGGTCCAGGTCAGATACGCAGTATTTT. Its translation is CASSPRSRSDTQYF.

The V call is TRBV19, the J call TRBJ2-3; D is possibly TRBD1 or TRBD2 (5 bases each). The CDR3 has 14 residues. V was trimmed by 6 bases and J by 5 bases, leaving 15 bases between them. CDR1 is LNHDA, CDR2 SQIVND, per germline (reference sequence). The CDR3 nucleotides read TGTGCCAGTAGCCGAGGGGCAGTAGTAGATACGCAGTATTTT. This translates into CASSRGAVVDTQYF.

The J gene is TRBJ1-1, the V gene TRBV19, with TRBD1 matching over 8 bases. The CDR3 is made up of 15 amino acids. Germline-derived CDR1 and CDR2 are LNHDA and SQIVND (reference sequence). The V and J ends lost 3 bases and 5 bases, in that order; junction bases with no gene match: 8. CDR3 residues: CASSIVGQGGTEAFF. The CDR3 coding sequence is TGTGCCAGTAGTATTGTCGGACAGGGCGGAACTGAAGCTTTCTTT.

The chain uses TRBV7-2 and TRBJ2-5, with 7 bases matching TRBD2. Germline V lookup: CDR1 SGHTA, CDR2 FQGNSA. The J segment lost 10 bases and the V segment lost 8 bases, leaving 10 bases of the junction unmatched. This CDR3 is 12 amino acids long. This CDR3 reads CASHERERDQYF. DNA for the CDR3: TGTGCCAGCCATGAGCGGGAAAGAGACCAGTACTTC.

The gene calls are TRBV20-1 and TRBJ2-3; 7 positions agree with TRBD2. The germline V gene encodes CDR1 DFQATT and CDR2 SNEGSKA (reference sequence). After removal of 0 bases from V and 5 bases from J, the junction contained 5 bases not matched to a gene. The CDR3 covers 14 residues. This CDR3 is CSARDWREKDTQYF. In nucleotides, the CDR3 is TGCAGTGCTAGAGATTGGCGGGAGAAAGATACGCAGTATTTT.

The chain joins TRBV7-9 to TRBJ2-5; no clear D. This CDR3 is 13 amino acids long. CDR1 SEHNR and CDR2 FQNEAQ come from the germline V gene (reference sequence). Trimming stripped 2 bases from V and 5 bases from J, with 9 bases between. CDR3 in DNA: TGTGCCAGCAGCTTAAGGATTGGCGAGACCCAGTACTTC. Encoded protein: CASSLRIGETQYF.

This clonotype was seen more than once but under ten times. V gene TRBV20-1 combines with J gene TRBJ2-5, with D unclear. Germline V gene sequence: CDR1 DFQATT, CDR2 SNEGSKA (reference sequence). The CDR3 is 14 amino acids. V was shortened by 0 bases and J by 1 base, with 9 bases between the two germline ends. The CDR3 sequence is CSARDLKIQETQYF. As DNA, the CDR3 is TGCAGTGCTAGAGATCTGAAAATCCAAGAGACCCAGTACTTC.